A single sample is the source of the 18 T cell receptor beta chains below, sequenced in a study of blood T cell repertoires in COVID-19. Libraries were prepared by immunoSEQ multiplex PCR; TCRdb keeps only in-frame clonotypes and omits some of them. The table has approximately 94,000 clones, around four fifths seen once. Input material: peripheral blood. These receptors all come from a woman in her seventies with acute or convalescent COVID-19.

The chain carries TRBV6-5 and TRBJ1-4; D not certain. CDR1 MNHEY and CDR2 SVGAGI come from the germline V gene. This CDR3 has 15 amino acids. Trimming stripped 5 bases from V and 7 bases from J, with 17 bases between. The CDR3: CASSPRGAVGEKLFF. In DNA, the CDR3 is TGTGCCAGCAGTCCCCGGGGAGCCGTTGGTGAAAAACTGTTTTTT.

This chain links TRBV20-1 with TRBJ2-3; a weak D match, TRBD1 (6 bases). There are 11 residues in the CDR3. V gave up 4 bases and J gave up 6 bases, with 8 bases separating them. The V gene's germline CDR1 is DFQATT and CDR2 SNEGSKA (reference sequence). The CDR3 DNA follows: TGCAGTGCTATAAGGGGGGATACGCAGTATTTT. Translation: CSAIRGDTQYF.

The chain recombines TRBV30 with TRBJ1-1; tentative D call: TRBD1 (6 bases). Germline V gene data show CDR1 as GTSNPN and CDR2 as SVGIG (reference sequence). Trimming took off 3 bases at V and 0 bases at J, with 8 bases between the two ends. The CDR3 extends over 13 amino acids. The chain's CDR3 is CAWRGQMNTEAFF. CDR3 in DNA: TGTGCCTGGAGAGGACAGATGAACACTGAAGCTTTCTTT.

This clone was observed a single time. The identical CDR3 is also encoded by other nucleotide sequences in the sample. The V and J genes are TRBV28 and TRBJ1-2; 10 nucleotides align to TRBD1. This CDR3 spans 15 amino acids. The germline CDR1 and CDR2 sequences are MDHEN and SYDVKM. V was clipped by 3 bases and J by 8 bases; unmatched bases: 9. DNA for the CDR3: TGTGCCAGCAGTTTGCCGGGACAGGGGACGAGGGGCTACACCTTC. Its translation is CASSLPGQGTRGYTF.

Details on this clone: This sample includes further DNA sequences coding for the same CDR3. V gene TRBV19 combines with J gene TRBJ1-5; 8 nucleotides match TRBD1. The CDR3 runs 16 residues. From germline, CDR1 is LNHDA and CDR2 SQIVND (reference sequence). J lost 0 bases, V lost 8 bases, and 9 bases had no gene match. The CDR3 sequence is CASSHPDRASNQPQHF. DNA for the CDR3: TGTGCCAGTTCTCATCCGGACAGGGCTAGCAATCAGCCCCAGCATTTT.

V usage is TRBV3-1 (or the pseudogene TRBV3-2) and J usage is TRBJ2-1, with a tentative D call TRBD2 (7 bases). The germline CDR1 and CDR2 sequences are LGHDT and YNNKEL (reference sequence). V dropped 1 base and J dropped 2 bases, with 12 bases sitting between them. The CDR3 covers 16 residues. The CDR3: CASSQGDGGPYNEQFF. CDR3 coding DNA: TGTGCCAGCAGCCAAGGGGACGGGGGGCCCTACAATGAGCAGTTCTTC.

The chain couples TRBV28 to TRBJ1-2; D may be TRBD1 (6 bases). Trimming stripped 4 bases from V and 11 bases from J, with 17 bases between. Per germline, CDR1 MDHEN and CDR2 SYDVKM. This CDR3 is built from 13 residues. CDR3 residues: CASSSPQGSEYTF. The DNA for the CDR3 is TGTGCCAGCAGTTCCCCACAGGGTTCTGAGTACACCTTC.

This sequence joins TRBV6-1 and TRBJ2-5; TRBD2 might be the D (6 bases). The CDR3 covers 17 residues. V lost 4 bases and J lost 5, with 23 bases in between. Germline loops: CDR1 MNHNS, CDR2 SASEGT. The CDR3 bases are TGTGCCAGCAGTGGAAGGAGGGGTATGAACCTTCAGGAGACCCAGTACTTC. It translates to CASSGRRGMNLQETQYF.

Turning to this clone: Other DNA sequences in the same sample also yield this CDR3. This sequence joins TRBV10-3 and TRBJ1-1; no firm D call. This CDR3 is built from 13 residues. Deletions cut 2 bases from V and 3 bases from J, with 7 bases between. CDR1 is ENHRY, CDR2 SYGVKD, per germline. CDR3 sequence (DNA): TGTGCCATCAGTGAGGGGCAGGACACTGAAGCTTTCTTT. Protein: CAISEGQDTEAFF.

The genes are TRBV6-6 and TRBJ1-1, with 8 bases lining up with TRBD1. Germline assignment: CDR1 MNHNY and CDR2 SVGAGI (reference sequence). The CDR3 totals 15 residues. Trimming removed 6 bases from V and 5 bases from J; junction bases left unmatched: 11. CDR3 DNA: TGTGCCAGCAGATTAGACAGGGGAGAATATACTGAAGCTTTCTTT. It translates to CASRLDRGEYTEAFF.

Only a few counts were recorded for this clone. The chain is built from TRBV7-8 and TRBJ2-1, with 7 nucleotides matching TRBD2. From germline, CDR1 is SGHVS and CDR2 FQNEAQ. V lost 4 bases, J lost 3 bases, and 15 bases stayed unmatched. The CDR3 totals 18 residues. In DNA form, the CDR3 reads TGTGCCAGCAGCTATTGGGTGTTTGGAGGGGAGGGCTACAATGAGCAGTTCTTC. Its translation: CASSYWVFGGEGYNEQFF. The variable domain in full, with the rest retrieved from reference TRBV7-8 and TRBJ2-1, is GAGVSQSPRYKVAKRGQDVALRCDPISGHVSLFWYQQALGQGPEFLTYFQNEAQLDKSGLPSDRFFAERPEGSVSTLKIQRTQQEDSAVYLCASSYWVFGGEGYNEQFFGPGTRLTVL.

This clone was counted a single time. V gene TRBV30 combines with J gene TRBJ1-5; possibly TRBD1 for D (6 bases). The CDR3 runs to 13 residues. Germline CDR1 GTSNPN, CDR2 SVGIG (reference sequence). V was clipped by 2 bases and J by 4 bases, with 9 bases between them. The CDR3 sequence: CAWSQGGNQPQHF. The CDR3 DNA reads TGTGCCTGGAGTCAAGGGGGTAATCAGCCCCAGCATTTT.

The rearrangement joins TRBV30 to TRBJ2-5, with D maybe TRBD2 (5 bases). Per germline, CDR1 GTSNPN and CDR2 SVGIG (reference sequence). The V end was cut by 0 bases, the J end by 1 base, with 9 bases between. The CDR3 totals 14 residues. The CDR3 loop is CAWSVQLGQETQYF. CDR3 bases: TGTGCCTGGAGTGTACAACTAGGCCAAGAGACCCAGTACTTC.

The chain recombines TRBV29-1 with TRBJ1-2; D is undetermined. Trimming left V 3 bases short and J 7 bases short, with 15 bases between. Germline CDR1 and CDR2: SQVTM and ANQGSEA. This CDR3 spans 13 amino acids. This CDR3 is CSVEEEGSGGYTF. The CDR3 DNA reads TGCAGCGTTGAGGAGGAGGGCTCGGGTGGCTACACCTTC.

The rearrangement uses TRBV6-5 and TRBJ1-1; TRBD1 matches 9 bases. The CDR3 spans 15 residues. Germline V lookup: CDR1 MNHEY, CDR2 SVGAGI. After removal of 6 bases from V and 5 bases from J, the junction contained 10 bases not matched to a gene. CDR3 sequence: CASSQTGGIVTEAFF. For the CDR3, the DNA is TGTGCCAGCAGCCAGACAGGGGGAATAGTAACTGAAGCTTTCTTT.

J is TRBJ1-6 and V is TRBV12-5; D gene uncertain. The CDR3 spans 13 residues. Trimming removed 9 bases from V and 5 bases from J, with 11 bases in between. Germline CDR1 is LGHNT and CDR2 is FRNRAP. CDR3 sequence reads: CASPRAHNSPLHF. Written as DNA, the CDR3 is TGTGCTAGCCCGAGGGCTCATAATTCACCCCTCCACTTT.

This chain joins TRBV6-5 and TRBJ1-2, with 10 bases identical to TRBD1. The V gene end was trimmed by 5 bases and the J gene end by 4 bases; junction bases not matched to a gene: 7. From germline, CDR1 is MNHEY and CDR2 SVGAGI. This CDR3 is 15 amino acids long. CDR3 sequence: CASSRGQGFGYGYTF. The CDR3 DNA sequence: TGTGCCAGCAGTCGGGGACAGGGGTTCGGCTATGGCTACACCTTC.

The V and J genes are TRBV6-5 and TRBJ1-3, with 8 bases that match TRBD1. This CDR3 has 15 amino acids. CDR1 MNHEY and CDR2 SVGAGI come from the germline V gene. V gave up 6 bases and J gave up 0 bases; unmatched junction bases: 4. This chain's CDR3 is CASSDRGSSGNTIYF. The CDR3 DNA reads TGTGCCAGCAGCGACAGGGGAAGCTCTGGAAACACCATATATTTT.